The 9 T cell receptor beta chains reported below all come from one sample, sequenced in a study of T cell repertoires in cytomegalovirus infection. TCRdb re-analysed the reads in MiXCR, keeping a single row per CDR3 protein. The table has about 830,000 distinct CDR3 sequences, less than 35% seen once. These receptors are not linked to any known antigen. The sample in question was cultured CD8+ T cells from PBMCs, obtained from culture after CMV antigen stimulation. The receptors stem from a human donor in good health (CMV status not recorded). Some clones in this sample may be carry-over from other donors' samples.

The chain links TRBV10-2 to TRBJ2-1; a weak D match, TRBD2 (7 bases). The CDR3 is 15 amino acids. V lost 7 bases, J lost 6 bases, and 19 bases lay in between. Germline V gene sequence: CDR1 WSHSY, CDR2 SAAADI. The CDR3 sequence: CASTEWAGAGNEQFF. CDR3 nucleotide sequence: TGCGCCAGCACAGAGTGGGCGGGGGCGGGCAATGAGCAGTTCTTC.

The J gene is TRBJ2-3, the V gene TRBV5-1; D is unresolved. Germline-derived CDR1 and CDR2 are SGHRS and YFSETQ. The CDR3 is 18 amino acids. V lost 1 base and J lost 2, with 20 bases in between. This CDR3 is CASSLRGASSRPTDTQYF. The CDR3 region has the DNA TGCGCCAGCAGCTTGCGCGGAGCAAGTTCCCGACCCACAGATACGCAGTATTTT.

With regard to this clonotype: Mismatch with germline at one junction end may stem from a read error. The chain recombines TRBV4-1 with TRBJ2-2, with 10 positions matching TRBD1. CDR1 and CDR2 (germline): MGHRA, YSYEKL. This CDR3 region has 17 residues. The CDR3 region has the DNA TGCGCCAGTAGCCAAGACCGGGGACAGGGGATGACCGGGGAGCTGTTTTTT. The encoded protein is CASSQDRGQGMTGELFF.

The table lists this clonotype with many counts. The rearrangement uses TRBV7-9 and TRBJ2-1, with D perhaps matching TRBD1 (6 bases). Trimming took 2 bases from V and 5 from J, leaving 16 bases between them. The CDR3 has 16 amino acids. The germline CDR1 and CDR2 sequences are SEHNR and FQNEAQ (reference sequence). The CDR3 bases are TGTGCCAGCAGCTTAAGCCAGGGGAAAATTAACAATGAGCAGTTCTTC. Encoded protein: CASSLSQGKINNEQFF.

The chain uses TRBV20-1 and TRBJ2-1; D call uncertain. Trimming removed 0 bases at V and 8 bases at J, with 17 bases between. The CDR3 contains 15 residues. CDR1 DFQATT and CDR2 SNEGSKA come from the germline V gene (reference sequence). DNA of the CDR3: TGCAGTGCTAGAGATTCACTCCCCCCACAGTATGAGCAGTTCTTC. This translates into CSARDSLPPQYEQFF.

The chain employs TRBV27 and TRBJ1-2; tentative D call: TRBD1 (5 bases). The CDR3 sequence is 13 residues long. V was clipped by 6 bases and J by 8 bases, with 16 bases between them. Germline CDR1 is MNHEY and CDR2 is SMNVEV (reference sequence). CDR3 protein: CASSPLRRDGYTF. The CDR3 DNA reads as TGTGCCAGCAGCCCCTTAAGGAGGGACGGCTACACCTTC.

This clonotype came up once. This chain connects TRBV20-1 to TRBJ2-5; possibly TRBD1 for D (6 bases). Germline V gives CDR1 DFQATT, CDR2 SNEGSKA (reference sequence). This CDR3 has 12 amino acids. With 0 bases removed from V and 10 bases from J, the gap between germline ends came to 12 bases. CDR3 in DNA: TGCAGTGCTAGAGATCAGGGGATGGTCCAGTACTTC. This sequence encodes CSARDQGMVQYF.

This chain joins TRBV29-1 and TRBJ2-4; no clear D gene. V was pared by 4 bases and J by 0 bases, with 13 bases between. The germline V gene encodes CDR1 SQVTM and CDR2 ANQGSEA. This CDR3 spans 15 amino acids. CDR3 in DNA: TGCAGCGTTGTAACTGGAAGTCTAGCCAAAAACATTCAGTACTTC. It yields the protein CSVVTGSLAKNIQYF. Full variable domain (remainder filled in from reference TRBV29-1 and TRBJ2-4): SAVISQKPSRDICQRGTSLTIQCQVDSQVTMMFWYRQQPGQSLTLIATANQGSEATYESGFVIDKFPISRPNLTFSTLTVSNMSPEDSSIYLCSVVTGSLAKNIQYFGAGTRLSVL.

This clonotype was detected ten times or more. The gene calls are TRBV10-3 and TRBJ2-3; D remains unclear. CDR1 is ENHRY and CDR2 is SYGVKD in the germline V gene. The ends were cut back, 2 bases at V and 2 bases at J, with 5 bases in the middle. The CDR3 sequence is 13 residues long. CDR3 in amino acids: CAISETVTDTQYF. In DNA form, the CDR3 reads TGTGCCATCAGTGAGACAGTCACAGATACGCAGTATTTT.